This T cell receptor beta chain stems from a study of blood T cell repertoires in COVID-19. Study summary: The samples span acute and convalescent COVID-19 from the United States, Italy and Spain. T cells, B-cell-depleted T cells, or PBMCs supplied cDNA or gDNA.

In the authors' methods: The assay estimated nucleated cells by amplifying reference gene primers. The repertoire was sequenced with immunoSEQ multiplex PCR; TCRdb's copy has only in-frame clones and lacks some. For V, J and clone size, that table is used; D and trimming come from the DNA. The sample yields some 260,000 clones, approximately 90% seen once. Germline V gene data show CDR1 as SNHLY and CDR2 as FYNNEI. V was pared by 8 bases and J by 2 bases, with 15 bases between. The CDR3 sequence is 14 residues long. This clonotype originated in a man aged 18-30 years with active or convalescent COVID-19. The V and J genes are TRBV2 and TRBJ1-2; perhaps TRBD1 as D (5 bases). The sample comprised peripheral blood. The CDR3 DNA reads TGTGCCAGCTTGGGACTCCGGGGGAACTATGGCTACACCTTC. It translates to CASLGLRGNYGYTF.